Presented here are 19 T cell receptor beta chains from one specimen sequenced in a study of T cell changes during pregnancy in multiple sclerosis (dated by TCRdb to about 2019). The library relied on the immunoSEQ multiplex PCR assay. This immuneACCESS table, as held by TCRdb, lists in-frame sequences with V and J called but not all clones. Of the missing ones, under half trace to an unresolved V gene in checked studies; the others have no known cause. The sample data list about 38,000 clones, and around 90% of these were observed just once. More than 0.3% of the sample is in the top ten clones. The input for sequencing was CD4+ T cells from peripheral blood mononuclear cells, taken after pregnancy. The receptors originated from a female donor in good health, enrolled as a control in a pregnancy study.

This sequence joins TRBV6-6 and TRBJ2-5, with a weak D call TRBD2 (5 bases). Germline CDR1 MNHNY, CDR2 SVGAGI (reference sequence). The CDR3 runs 13 residues. With 2 bases removed from V and 3 bases from J, the gap between germline ends came to 7 bases. Here the CDR3 reads CASSYASKETQYF. CDR3 DNA: TGTGCCAGCAGTTACGCTAGCAAAGAGACCCAGTACTTC.

This chain links TRBV5-5 with TRBJ1-1, with a tentative D call TRBD1 (5 bases). CDR1 is SGHKS, CDR2 YYEKEE, per germline (reference sequence). Deletions cut 0 bases from V and 6 bases from J, with 9 bases between. The CDR3 sequence is 13 residues long. In nucleotides, the CDR3 is TGTGCCAGCAGCTTGGGCAGGGCGGCTGAAGCTTTCTTT. The encoded protein is CASSLGRAAEAFF.

The sample holds one count of this clone. The J gene is TRBJ1-5, the V gene TRBV7-6, with TRBD1 matching 11 bases. Germline values: CDR1 SGHVS, CDR2 FNYEAQ. This CDR3 is 16 amino acids long. The V segment lost 8 bases and the J segment 7 bases; nucleotides outside the gene matches: 13. The CDR3 nucleotides are TGTGCCAGCGACGGACAGGGGGCTCCGGGAGAACAGCCCCAGCATTTT. The encoded protein is CASDGQGAPGEQPQHF.

The rearrangement joins TRBV9 to TRBJ2-2; 8 nucleotides agree with TRBD2. CDR3 size: 16 residues. Germline V CDR1 and CDR2: SGDLS, YYNGEE. The junction had 4 bases not matched to a gene; V was cut back by 0 bases and J by 3 bases. CDR3 in amino acids: CASSVGSGSDTGELFF. The CDR3 DNA follows: TGTGCCAGCAGCGTAGGAAGCGGGAGTGACACCGGGGAGCTGTTTTTT. Drawing the rest from reference TRBV9 and TRBJ2-2, the complete variable domain is DSGVTQTPKHLITATGQRVTLRCSPRSGDLSVYWYQQSLDQGLQFLIQYYNGEERAKGNILERFSAQQFPDLHSELNLSSLELGDSALYFCASSVGSGSDTGELFFGEGSRLTVL.

This chain links TRBV30 with TRBJ1-2, with D unresolved. V was cut by 1 base and J by 0 bases, with 6 bases left in between. The V gene's germline CDR1 is GTSNPN and CDR2 SVGIG (reference sequence). CDR3 length: 13 amino acids. The DNA for the CDR3 is TGTGCCTGGAGTGCAAACACTAACTATGGCTACACCTTC. Its protein is CAWSANTNYGYTF.

The rearrangement uses TRBV5-1 and TRBJ2-7; 7 nucleotides line up with TRBD1. Germline CDR1 and CDR2: SGHRS and YFSETQ. The CDR3 is 14 residues long. Trimming cost V 0 bases and J 4 bases; bases outside gene matches: 4. The CDR3 sequence: CASSLGQGFYEQYF. In DNA, the CDR3 is TGCGCCAGCAGCTTGGGACAGGGATTTTACGAGCAGTACTTC.

This chain uses TRBV27 with TRBJ1-6; D gene uncertain. Germline V gene lookup returns CDR1 MNHEY and CDR2 SMNVEV (reference sequence). The V and J ends lost 0 bases and 0 bases respectively, with 15 bases between them. The CDR3 is made up of 19 amino acids. CDR3 residues: CASSLSRQSGSSYNSPLHF. Written as DNA, the CDR3 is TGTGCCAGCAGTTTATCGAGGCAGAGTGGTAGCTCCTATAATTCACCCCTCCACTTT.

The rearrangement joins TRBV5-6 to TRBJ2-7; 10 nucleotides match TRBD2. Germline CDR1 is SGHDT and CDR2 is YYEEEE. V lost 4 bases to trimming and J lost 2 bases; unmatched junction nucleotides: 6. The CDR3 loop spans 15 amino acids. Written as DNA, the CDR3 is TGTGCCAGCAGCCCGCTAGCGGGAGACCCCTACGAGCAGTACTTC. Protein product: CASSPLAGDPYEQYF.

This chain uses TRBV5-1 with TRBJ2-3; 11 nucleotides match TRBD2. Germline CDR1 is SGHRS and CDR2 is YFSETQ. V gave up 2 bases and J gave up 6 bases; unmatched junction bases: 5. The CDR3 contains 15 residues. CDR3 nucleotide sequence: TGCGCCAGCAGCTTACCTAGCGGGGGGTCGGATACGCAGTATTTT. Protein product: CASSLPSGGSDTQYF.

The chain carries TRBV4-3 and TRBJ1-6; 12 positions match TRBD1. This CDR3 contains 20 residues. V lost 0 bases to trimming and J lost 5 bases; unmatched junction nucleotides: 11. CDR1 and CDR2 from the germline V gene are LGHNA and YSLEER. The CDR3 reads CASSQDLGTGGVSNNSPLHF. The CDR3 DNA is TGCGCCAGCAGCCAAGATCTCGGGACAGGGGGCGTATCGAATAATTCACCCCTCCACTTT.

The gene calls are TRBV4-2 and TRBJ1-2; D is unresolved. The germline V gene encodes CDR1 LGHNA and CDR2 YNFKEQ. There are 16 residues in the CDR3. V was shortened by 4 bases and J by 0 bases, with 15 bases between the two germline ends. The CDR3 sequence: CASSPLVGEANYGYTF. Here the CDR3 DNA reads TGTGCCAGCAGCCCCCTAGTGGGAGAAGCTAACTATGGCTACACCTTC.

This clone was recorded once. The J gene is TRBJ2-2, the V gene TRBV14; 9 bases line up with TRBD2. In germline, CDR1 is SGHDN, CDR2 FVKESK. The CDR3 contains 16 residues. Trimming cost V 4 bases and J 0 bases; bases outside gene matches: 3. This chain's CDR3 is CASSLPSGANTGELFF. The CDR3 region has the DNA TGTGCCAGCAGCCTCCCTAGCGGGGCGAACACCGGGGAGCTGTTTTTT.

This chain connects TRBV27 to TRBJ2-7, with TRBD1 identical over 9 bases. V lost 1 base and J lost 5; bases outside the gene matches: 6. Germline lookup yields CDR1 MNHEY and CDR2 SMNVEV (reference sequence). The CDR3 is 15 amino acids. The CDR3 sequence: CASSLLGQGTHEQYF. CDR3 nucleotide sequence: TGTGCCAGCAGTTTATTGGGACAGGGAACCCACGAGCAGTACTTC.

The V call is TRBV6-6, the J call TRBJ2-6; TRBD1 matches at 7 bases. CDR1 and CDR2 from the germline V gene are MNHNY and SVGAGI (reference sequence). V lost 2 bases, J lost 4 bases, and 2 bases stayed unmatched. The CDR3 runs 15 residues. Here the CDR3 DNA reads TGTGCCAGCAGTTACGAGGGGGCGGGGGCCAACGTCCTGACTTTC. It encodes CASSYEGAGANVLTF.

The gene calls are TRBV29-1 and TRBJ2-5; D is perhaps TRBD2 (6 bases). The CDR3 has 13 residues. CDR1 and CDR2 from the germline V gene are SQVTM and ANQGSEA. V was clipped by 4 bases and J by 5 bases, with 14 bases between them. CDR3 sequence (DNA): TGCAGCGTTGTTCGGGGCGGGACGGAGACCCAGTACTTC. Protein sequence: CSVVRGGTETQYF.

The V and J genes are TRBV5-8 and TRBJ1-2, with D possibly TRBD1 on 5 matching bases. V was shortened by 4 bases and J by 2 bases, with 18 bases between the two germline ends. Germline lookup yields CDR1 SGHTS and CDR2 YDEGEE. CDR3 size: 16 residues. CDR3 loop: CASSGAWGFLNYGYTF. The CDR3 nucleotides are TGTGCCAGCAGCGGGGCCTGGGGCTTTCTGAACTATGGCTACACCTTC.

V gene TRBV25-1 combines with J gene TRBJ2-3; no clear D gene. Per germline, CDR1 MGHDK and CDR2 SYGVNS. The CDR3 is made up of 12 amino acids. The V and J ends lost 1 base and 5 bases respectively, with 4 bases between them. CDR3 in amino acids: CASSESGDTQYF. The CDR3 nucleotides read TGTGCCAGCAGTGAATCGGGAGATACGCAGTATTTT.

The chain uses TRBV19 and TRBJ1-3; no definite D call. Germline CDR1 reads LNHDA; CDR2 reads SQIVND (reference sequence). The CDR3 length is 13 residues. Deletions cut 1 base from V and 7 bases from J, with 8 bases between. DNA for the CDR3: TGTGCCAGTAGTATAGCAGTCGGGAACACCATATATTTT. Its protein is CASSIAVGNTIYF.

This chain joins TRBV29-1 and TRBJ2-1, with 10 bases fitting TRBD2. The trim removed 4 bases at V and 16 bases at J, leaving 13 bases unmatched. Germline V gene data show CDR1 as SQVTM and CDR2 as ANQGSEA. This CDR3 contains 13 residues. The CDR3 DNA is TGCAGCGTTGTGTGGCTAGCGGGAGATTCCCCCTTCTTC. Its protein is CSVVWLAGDSPFF.